This T cell receptor (beta chain) was captured in a study of graft-versus-host responses after intestinal transplantation. Background on the study: The recipients all started with anti-thymocyte globulin induction and then took tacrolimus and steroids for 3 to 4 years.

The method was immunoSEQ multiplex PCR; TCRdb's version includes in-frame clones alone and lacks a portion of them. The sample carries approximately 80,000 clones, about 88% recorded once. Losses at the gene ends were 6 bases for V and 2 bases for J; bases not matched to a gene: 7. The CDR3 runs to 14 residues. The germline V gene has CDR1 SGHRS and CDR2 YFSETQ. Notes on this clone: Its antigen remains unknown.

The clonotype was recovered from a human donor who received an intestinal transplant. The chain employs TRBV5-1 and TRBJ1-2; 7 nucleotides match TRBD1. The source was unstimulated CD4+ T cells sorted from spleen or lymph node cells, collected before intestinal transplant. CDR3 coding DNA: TGCGCCAGCACTCCAGGGACAGCAAACTATGGCTACACCTTC. Protein product: CASTPGTANYGYTF. Full variable domain (missing parts from reference TRBV5-1 and TRBJ1-2): KAGVTQTPRYLIKTRGQQVTLSCSPISGHRSVSWYQQTPGQGLQFLFEYFSETQRNKGNFPGRFSGRQFSNSRSEMNVSTLELGDSALYLCASTPGTANYGYTFGSGTRLTVV.